The clone carrying this TCR beta chain was seen repeatedly, ten times or more. Its antigen is unknown. The data stem from a study of identical twins. Study findings and constraints: Out-of-frame alpha sequences common to twins exhibited an excess of low generation probability. Beta out-of-frame sequences displayed a weaker excess of sharing between twins. The more abundant beta clonotypes in cord blood had fewer insertions, and memory repertoires did not show this. The authors drew conclusions from cross-sectional statistical analysis rather than following the same donors.

TCRdb called the 5' RACE reads again in MiXCR, with one record for every CDR3 protein. The table lists approximately 690,000 distinct CDR3 sequences, roughly 6% of them singletons, with around 1.7% in the top ten. The CDR3 runs to 14 residues. Germline CDR1 ENHRY, CDR2 SYGVKD. V was cut by 3 bases and J by 1 base, with 8 bases left in between. This chain links TRBV10-3 with TRBJ2-3, with D unclear. The source is a man aged 18 to 29 in good health. Input material: naive T cells sorted from blood. The CDR3 DNA reads TGTGCCATCAGTGATGGGGTCGGCACAGATACGCAGTATTTT. Translation gives CAISDGVGTDTQYF.